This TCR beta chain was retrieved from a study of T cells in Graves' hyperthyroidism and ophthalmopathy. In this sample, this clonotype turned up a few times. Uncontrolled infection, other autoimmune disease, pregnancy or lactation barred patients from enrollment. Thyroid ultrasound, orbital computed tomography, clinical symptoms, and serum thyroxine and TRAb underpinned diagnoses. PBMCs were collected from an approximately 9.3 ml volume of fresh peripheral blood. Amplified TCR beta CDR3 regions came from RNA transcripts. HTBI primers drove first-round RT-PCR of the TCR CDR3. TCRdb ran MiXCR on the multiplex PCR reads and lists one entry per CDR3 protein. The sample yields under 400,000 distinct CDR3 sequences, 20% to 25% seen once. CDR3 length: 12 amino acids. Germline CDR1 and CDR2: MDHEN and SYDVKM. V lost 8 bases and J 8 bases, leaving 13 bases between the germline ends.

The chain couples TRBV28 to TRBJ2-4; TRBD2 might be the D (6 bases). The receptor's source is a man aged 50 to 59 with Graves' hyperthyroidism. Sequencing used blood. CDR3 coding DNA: TGTGCCAGCGGGACTCAGGAGGACATTCAGTACTTC. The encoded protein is CASGTQEDIQYF.